The clone carrying this TCR beta chain occurred many times. The antigen remains undetermined. The data were obtained in a study of metastatic and nonmetastatic thyroid tumors. About the research overall: The comparison covered peripheral blood and tumor or nodule tissue in malignant and benign thyroid patients.

Original data processing: CDR3 was compared across clinicopathological groups, and the resulting differences were used to build a distant-metastasis classifier for papillary thyroid cancer. With MiXCR, TCRdb reprocessed the PCR reads. TCRdb's processing, not the study's, gives the V and J calls here. The sample holds tens of thousands of clones; about 12% are singletons and the top ten take about 11%. Overall study findings and caveats: Benign nodules reportedly had significantly lower TCR beta diversity than malignant thyroid tumors in blood and tumor.

V dropped 2 bases and J dropped 1; count of bases not matched to a gene: 4. Germline V gene sequence: CDR1 MNHNS, CDR2 SASEGT. The CDR3 totals 17 residues. Prior to thyroid surgery, none of the patients had received any treatment. The rearrangement links TRBV6-1 to TRBJ2-5; 13 positions agree with TRBD2. The sequencing sample was made of blood. The sequence was obtained from a female donor with papillary thyroid cancer or a benign thyroid nodule (not recorded which). Some clones in this sample may be carry-over from other donors' samples. CDR3 sequence reads: CASSEYGLAGVQETQYF. CDR3 nucleotide sequence: TGTGCCAGCAGTGAATATGGACTAGCGGGAGTCCAAGAGACCCAGTACTTC.